The TCR beta chain described here comes from a study of T-cell reconstitution after alpha-beta-depleted transplantation in children. This CDR3 spans 21 amino acids. Germline CDR1 and CDR2: LGHNA and YSLEER. The V segment lost 4 bases and the J segment 3 bases; nucleotides outside the gene matches: 20. Unique molecular identifiers were used to barcode this TCRbeta library. TCRdb reanalysed the PCR reads using MiXCR and keeps one entry per CDR3 protein. Among about 300,000 distinct CDR3 sequences listed, roughly a tenth were seen once. Study findings and constraints: There were reportedly several hundred expanded graft clones from which alpha-beta T cells came about two months after transplant.

This clonotype was observed many times. Its antigen remains unidentified. The sample consisted of PBMCs, taken before TCRalphabeta/CD19-depleted stem cell transplant. This sequence originates from a boy younger than two with acute myeloid leukemia, due to receive a stem cell transplant. The chain links TRBV4-3 to TRBJ1-5, with 11 bases aligning to TRBD1. The chain's CDR3 is CASSPNVPGQGEKKINQPQHF. CDR3 in DNA: TGCGCCAGCAGCCCAAATGTCCCGGGACAGGGGGAGAAGAAGATCAATCAGCCCCAGCATTTT.